This T cell receptor (beta chain) was sequenced in a study of identical twins. Study-level points and caveats: The study found weaker excess twin sharing in beta out-of-frame sequences. Possibly, invariant MAIT and iNKT cells partly confounded zero-insertion analyses.

This clonotype was recorded at least ten times. Antigen: not known. The junction had 3 bases not matched to a gene; V was cut back by 5 bases and J by 5 bases. This CDR3 contains 13 residues. TCRdb re-derived calls from the 5' RACE reads in MiXCR, one entry per CDR3 protein. This sample yields roughly 630,000 distinct CDR3 sequences, of which 7.1% are seen a single time; around 1.6% belongs to the top ten. These data were also filed under a second study, of yellow fever vaccine responses in identical twins.

The source material was PBMCs. This chain joins TRBV12-3 or TRBV12-4 and TRBJ1-2; TRBD1 matches 9 bases. The receptor comes from a woman younger than 35 in good health. The CDR3 is CASSQDRGYGYTF. CDR3 DNA sequence: TGTGCCAGCAGTCAAGACAGGGGGTATGGCTACACCTTC.